The clone carrying this TCR beta chain was detected only once. What it binds is not known. Vbeta (60) and Jbeta (13) primers were used in the PCR. Clones were sequenced by immunoSEQ multiplex PCR, and TCRdb holds only the in-frame ones, with some missing. Here the sample spans about 120,000 clones, under 80% being singletons. The sample belongs to a study of cytomegalovirus exposure and HLA in healthy donors. Study-level points and caveats: Equally common other TCR beta chains were less clonally expanded than HLA-associated ones, a later analysis found. In a later analysis, parvovirus B19, influenza, CMV and Epstein-Barr virus appeared linked to several top co-occurrence clusters. The analysis excluded some indistinguishable V segments, including TRBV6-2 and TRBV6-3. In a later analysis, around 18,000 TCR beta sequences were associated with HLA alleles at 0.05 false discovery rate.

Looked up from germline, CDR1 is SGHNT and CDR2 is YYREEE (reference sequence). V lost 0 bases and J 4 bases, leaving 8 bases between the germline ends. The CDR3 runs 14 residues. The sample comprised PBMCs. V usage is TRBV5-4 and J usage is TRBJ1-3; D is undetermined. The receptor comes from a man in his sixties in good health and CMV-seropositive. In nucleotides, the CDR3 is TGTGCCAGCAGCTTGGGCGCCGTCGGAAACACCATATATTTT. Amino acid sequence: CASSLGAVGNTIYF. Full variable domain (rest looked up from reference TRBV5-4 and TRBJ1-3): ETGVTQSPTHLIKTRGQQVTLRCSSQSGHNTVSWYQQALGQGPQFIFQYYREEENGRGNFPPRFSGLQFPNYSSELNVNALELDDSALYLCASSLGAVGNTIYFGEGSWLTVV.